This TCR beta chain was identified during a study of blood T cells in healthy people across ages. For the study at large: For every two T cells, template switching captured about one barcoded beta molecule.

Per germline, CDR1 SGHTA and CDR2 FQGNSA. This CDR3 has 13 amino acids. For this clonotype: The junction and the germline gene differ at one end; a read error may be behind it.

A J-beta primer mix and a sample-barcoded 5' primer were used in a second PCR of roughly 7 to 12 cycles. A tag from a template-switch adaptor with 12 random nucleotides marked each cDNA molecule. TCRdb recomputed calls from the 5' RACE reads with MiXCR, one row per CDR3 protein. The sample lists hundreds of thousands of distinct CDR3 sequences, under 55% occurring once. The TCR originated in a man older than 75 in good health. Sequencing used blood. This chain links TRBV7-2 with TRBJ1-4; possible D gene TRBD1, 6 bases. The CDR3 coding sequence is TGTGTCAGCGGGGGCGGCATAAATGAAAAACTGTTTTTT. Translating gives CVSGGGINEKLFF.